These 16 T cell receptor beta chains originate from one sample sequenced in a study of OX40 agonist ivuxolimab in advanced cancers. Library construction relied on the immunoSEQ multiplex PCR assay. Drawn from immuneACCESS, this table holds only the in-frame rearrangements with V and J called that TCRdb kept. Clones are partly lost; checked studies trace under half to an unresolved V gene and leave the rest unexplained. The sample has about 93,000 clones on record, roughly 90% of them singletons. 2.6% of the sample comes from the top ten. This material consisted of CD4+ or CD8+ T cells sorted from blood, taken in a trial of the OX40 agonist ivuxolimab. The receptor set was obtained from an adult with an advanced solid tumor such as melanoma, head and neck, liver or kidney cancer.

This chain connects TRBV5-3 to TRBJ2-7; no clear D. TRBV5-3 is flagged as an ORF with uncertain function. The germline V and J ends were trimmed by 4 bases and 4 bases, with 9 bases remaining between them. CDR3 length: 12 amino acids. CDR3 bases: TGTGCCAGAAGCCGGACCGGATACGAGCAGTACTTC. Protein: CARSRTGYEQYF.

The chain is built from TRBV5-8 and TRBJ2-2; weak D call: TRBD2 (6 bases). V shed 5 bases and J shed 4 bases, with 15 bases lying between them. This CDR3 comprises 15 residues. CDR1 and CDR2 from the germline V gene are SGHTS and YDEGEE. CDR3 sequence: CASSSSAGRTGELFF. CDR3 DNA: TGTGCCAGCAGTTCCTCAGCGGGCCGCACCGGGGAGCTGTTTTTT.

This chain connects TRBV6-6 to TRBJ1-1, with D tentatively TRBD1 (5 bases). CDR3 size: 12 residues. V lost 7 bases to trimming and J lost 1 base, with 7 bases between them. CDR1 MNHNY and CDR2 SVGAGI come from the germline V gene (reference sequence). The CDR3 nucleotides are TGTGCCAGCACCCAGGGGAACACTGAAGCTTTCTTT. Protein product: CASTQGNTEAFF.

The gene calls are TRBV27 and TRBJ2-4; tentative D call: TRBD2 (7 bases). This CDR3 is built from 15 residues. Trimming shortened V by 5 bases and J by 1 base, and 12 bases separated the two germline ends. Germline lookup yields CDR1 MNHEY and CDR2 SMNVEV (reference sequence). The CDR3 sequence: CASSRGGLAKNIQYF. The DNA of the CDR3 is TGTGCCAGCAGTAGGGGGGGGCTTGCCAAAAACATTCAGTACTTC.

This chain uses TRBV7-2 with TRBJ1-2; D gene ambiguous. From germline, CDR1 is SGHTA and CDR2 FQGNSA. V shed 3 bases and J shed 4 bases, with 9 bases lying between them. The CDR3 sequence is 13 residues long. CDR3 nucleotide sequence: TGTGCCAGCAGCTTGGACGGCCGCTATGGCTACACCTTC. Translation gives CASSLDGRYGYTF.

The rearrangement joins TRBV7-2 to TRBJ2-3; no clear D gene. There are 13 residues in the CDR3. Trimming stripped 5 bases from V and 4 bases from J, with 10 bases between. Per germline, CDR1 SGHTA and CDR2 FQGNSA. The CDR3 DNA sequence: TGTGCCAGCAGCCCCCTGGCGTCAGATACGCAGTATTTT. Translated: CASSPLASDTQYF.

J is TRBJ1-2 and V is TRBV30; no firm D call. Germline V gives CDR1 GTSNPN, CDR2 SVGIG (reference sequence). Deletions cut 1 base from V and 4 bases from J, with 7 bases between. CDR3 length: 12 amino acids. CDR3 loop: CAWSAQLYGYTF. In DNA, the CDR3 is TGTGCCTGGAGTGCTCAGCTCTATGGCTACACCTTC.

The chain has TRBV7-2 and TRBJ2-2; 7 bases align to TRBD2. Germline values: CDR1 SGHTA, CDR2 FQGNSA. The CDR3 is made up of 14 amino acids. V shed 6 bases and J 6 bases; nucleotides not matched to a gene: 7. CDR3 protein: CASSRGGDSGELFF. The CDR3 DNA follows: TGTGCCAGCAGTAGGGGAGGGGACTCCGGGGAGCTGTTTTTT.

J is TRBJ1-1 and V is TRBV30, with D maybe TRBD1 (5 bases). Germline V lookup: CDR1 GTSNPN, CDR2 SVGIG (reference sequence). The CDR3 sequence is 14 residues long. V was pared by 0 bases and J by 1 base, with 9 bases between. The CDR3 DNA follows: TGTGCCTGGAGTGTATGGGGGGGGAACACTGAAGCTTTCTTT. This codes for CAWSVWGGNTEAFF.

The J gene is TRBJ2-5, the V gene TRBV5-1; 13 bases map to TRBD2. The ends lost 4 bases at V and 0 bases at J; junction bases unmatched: 3. This CDR3 comprises 16 residues. Germline loops: CDR1 SGHRS, CDR2 YFSETQ. The chain's CDR3 is CASSPGLAGYQETQYF. CDR3 sequence (DNA): TGCGCCAGCAGCCCGGGACTAGCGGGGTACCAAGAGACCCAGTACTTC. Looking up the rest from reference TRBV5-1 and TRBJ2-5 gives the full variable domain: KAGVTQTPRYLIKTRGQQVTLSCSPISGHRSVSWYQQTPGQGLQFLFEYFSETQRNKGNFPGRFSGRQFSNSRSEMNVSTLELGDSALYLCASSPGLAGYQETQYFGPGTRLLVL.

CDR3 sequence (DNA): TGCGCCAGCAGCTCCTGGACAGGGAACACTGAAGCTTTCTTT. It encodes CASSSWTGNTEAFF. The chain combines TRBV5-1 with TRBJ1-1; TRBD1 matches at 7 bases. The CDR3 length is 14 residues. Germline V gene lookup returns CDR1 SGHRS and CDR2 YFSETQ. V shed 3 bases, J shed 1 base, and the junction held 3 bases outside the gene matches.

The chain joins TRBV9 to TRBJ2-7, with a weak D call TRBD1 (7 bases). CDR1 is SGDLS, CDR2 YYNGEE, per germline. This CDR3 comprises 16 residues. Trimming pared 4 bases from V and 2 bases from J, leaving 19 bases between. The CDR3 DNA is TGTGCCAGCAGCCCGAGAGGGGGGCAGGGGGCCTACGAGCAGTACTTC. It encodes CASSPRGGQGAYEQYF.

The rearrangement uses TRBV5-1 and TRBJ2-3; 10 nucleotides line up with TRBD2. CDR3 size: 16 residues. The V gene end was trimmed by 0 bases and the J gene end by 3 bases; junction bases not matched to a gene: 4. CDR1 SGHRS and CDR2 YFSETQ come from the germline V gene. The CDR3 loop reads CASSLGELAGTDTQYF. The CDR3 nucleotides read TGCGCCAGCAGCTTGGGAGAACTAGCGGGAACAGATACGCAGTATTTT.

The chain recombines TRBV19 with TRBJ2-3; 9 bases fit TRBD2. The CDR3 has 15 amino acids. V dropped 6 bases and J dropped 2; count of bases not matched to a gene: 6. The germline gives CDR1 LNHDA, CDR2 SQIVND (reference sequence). The CDR3 spells CASRNIAGATDTQYF. The CDR3 DNA is TGTGCCAGTAGAAATATAGCGGGGGCCACAGATACGCAGTATTTT. Variable domain in full (rest from reference TRBV19 and TRBJ2-3): DGGITQSPKYLFRKEGQNVTLSCEQNLNHDAMYWYRQDPGQGLRLIYYSQIVNDFQKGDIAEGYSVSREKKESFPLTVTSAQKNPTAFYLCASRNIAGATDTQYFGPGTRLTVL.

The CDR3 spells CASARRWRLSAGAGETQYF. In DNA, the CDR3 is TGTGCCAGCGCGCGCCGATGGAGACTATCAGCGGGGGCGGGAGAGACCCAGTACTTC. The chain combines TRBV7-2 with TRBJ2-5, with 8 bases fitting TRBD2. V lost 8 bases and J lost 4; bases outside the gene matches: 24. The length of the CDR3 is 19 residues. Germline CDR1 SGHTA, CDR2 FQGNSA.

The chain has TRBV18 and TRBJ1-2; D is perhaps TRBD1 (5 bases). Germline V gene sequence: CDR1 KGHSH, CDR2 LQKENI. This CDR3 has 18 residues. Deletions cut 3 bases from V and 5 bases from J, with 25 bases between. The CDR3 DNA sequence: TGTGCCAGCTCACCCCAGGGACGGACGTCCACTTTTTTATATGGCTACACCTTC. This sequence encodes CASSPQGRTSTFLYGYTF.